This T cell receptor beta chain is drawn from a study of vaccination and CD4 T cells after COVID-19. Points on this clonotype: Its specificity is not known.

An Oncomine TCR Beta short-read assay was used to sequence the DNA from cultured CD4+ T cells. In TCRdb, the PCR reads were re-called with MiXCR into one record per CDR3 protein. The sample has 15,000 or so distinct CDR3 sequences; about three fifths are singletons. Findings and caveats of the study: Post-vaccination, and not before, a median approximately 86% of reactive clones appeared in convalescent patients.

Regarding treatment: approximately nine-day PBMC culture with coronavirus spike peptide pools or control peptides (ViraFEST assay). Each well held 2 million to 2.5 million PBMCs in IL-2 (about 10 IU/ml) medium with 8.5 to 10 ug/ml peptide pools. The CDR3 covers 12 residues. The V segment lost 5 bases and the J segment 5 bases; nucleotides outside the gene matches: 2. The germline V gene has CDR1 SGHAT and CDR2 FQNNGV. The TCR was taken from a human donor who had recovered from COVID-19. Sample: CD4+ T cells from blood, cultured in vitro. This rearrangement joins TRBV11-2 to TRBJ1-2; 7 bases are a match to TRBD1. The CDR3 DNA reads TGTGCCAGCAGCCGGGACAGTTATGGCTACACCTTC. It encodes CASSRDSYGYTF.